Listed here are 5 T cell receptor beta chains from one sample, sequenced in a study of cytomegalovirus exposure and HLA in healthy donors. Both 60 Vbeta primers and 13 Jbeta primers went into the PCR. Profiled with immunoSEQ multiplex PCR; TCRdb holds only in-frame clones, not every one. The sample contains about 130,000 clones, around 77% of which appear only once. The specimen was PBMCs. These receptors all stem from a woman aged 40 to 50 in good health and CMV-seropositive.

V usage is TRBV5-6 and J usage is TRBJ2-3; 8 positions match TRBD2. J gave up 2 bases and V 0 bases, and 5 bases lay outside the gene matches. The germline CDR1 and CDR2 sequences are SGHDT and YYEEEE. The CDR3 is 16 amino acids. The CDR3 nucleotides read TGTGCCAGCAGCTTGGTCGGGAGGGAGATCACAGATACGCAGTATTTT. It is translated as CASSLVGREITDTQYF.

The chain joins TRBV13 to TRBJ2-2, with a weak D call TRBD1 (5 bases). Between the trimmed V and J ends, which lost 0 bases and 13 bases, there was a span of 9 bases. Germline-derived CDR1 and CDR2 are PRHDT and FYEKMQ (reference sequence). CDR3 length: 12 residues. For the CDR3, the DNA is TGTGCCAGCAGCTTAGGGACAGCGATGCTGTTTTTT. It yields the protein CASSLGTAMLFF.

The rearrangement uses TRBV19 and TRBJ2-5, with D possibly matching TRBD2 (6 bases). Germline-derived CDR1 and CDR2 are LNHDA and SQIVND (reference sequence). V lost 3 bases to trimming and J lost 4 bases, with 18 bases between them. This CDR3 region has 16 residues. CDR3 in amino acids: CASSMDGRSVGETQYF. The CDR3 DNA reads TGTGCCAGTAGTATGGATGGGAGGTCGGTAGGAGAGACCCAGTACTTC.

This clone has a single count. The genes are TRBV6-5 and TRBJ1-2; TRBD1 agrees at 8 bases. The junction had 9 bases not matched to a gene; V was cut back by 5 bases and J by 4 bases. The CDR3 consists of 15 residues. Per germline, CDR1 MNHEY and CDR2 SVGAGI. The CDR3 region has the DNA TGTGCCAGCAGTACCGGACAGGGAAGACGCTATGGCTACACCTTC. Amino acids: CASSTGQGRRYGYTF.

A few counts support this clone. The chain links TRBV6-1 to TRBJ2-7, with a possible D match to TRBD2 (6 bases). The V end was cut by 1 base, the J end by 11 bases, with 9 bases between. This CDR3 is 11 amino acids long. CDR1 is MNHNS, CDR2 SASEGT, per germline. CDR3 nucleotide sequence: TGTGCCAGCAGTGAAGTTGGAGGGGAGTACTTC. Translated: CASSEVGGEYF.